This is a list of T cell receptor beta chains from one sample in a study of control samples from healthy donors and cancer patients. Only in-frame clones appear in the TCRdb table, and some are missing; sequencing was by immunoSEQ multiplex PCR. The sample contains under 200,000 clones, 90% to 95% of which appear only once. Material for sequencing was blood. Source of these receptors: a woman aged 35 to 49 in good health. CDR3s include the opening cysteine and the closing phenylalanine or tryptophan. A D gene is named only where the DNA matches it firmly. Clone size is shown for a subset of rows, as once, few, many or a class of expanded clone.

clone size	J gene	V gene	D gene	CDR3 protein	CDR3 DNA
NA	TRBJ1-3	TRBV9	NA	CASSVSETGRINTIYF	TGTGCCAGCAGCGTATCGGAGACCGGGAGAATAAACACCATATATTTT
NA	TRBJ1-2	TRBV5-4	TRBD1	CASTTPGQEESNYGYTF	TGTGCCAGCACCACACCGGGACAGGAAGAGAGTAACTATGGCTACACCTTC
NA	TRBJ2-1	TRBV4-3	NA	CASSQRAAGGGNEQFF	TGCGCCAGCAGCCAACGGGCGGCTGGTGGGGGAAATGAGCAGTTCTTC
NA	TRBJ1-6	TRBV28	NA	CASRARGSYNSPLHF	TGTGCCAGCAGGGCGCGGGGTTCCTATAATTCACCCCTCCACTTT
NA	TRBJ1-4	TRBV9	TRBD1	CASSAQGGNEKLFF	TGTGCCAGCAGCGCCCAGGGGGGTAATGAAAAACTGTTTTTT
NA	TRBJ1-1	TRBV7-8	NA	CASSPSKLNTEAFF	TGTGCCAGCAGCCCCTCGAAATTGAACACTGAAGCTTTCTTT
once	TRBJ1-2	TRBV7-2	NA	CASSPQVGYTF	TGTGCCAGCAGCCCTCAGGTTGGCTACACCTTC
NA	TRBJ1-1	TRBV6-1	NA	CASSDRASATEAFF	TGTGCCAGCAGTGACCGGGCCTCGGCGACTGAAGCTTTCTTT
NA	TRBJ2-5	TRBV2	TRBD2	CASKGLEAQETQYF	TGTGCCAGCAAGGGACTAGAAGCCCAAGAGACCCAGTACTTC
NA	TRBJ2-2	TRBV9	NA	CASSVKAGNTGELFF	TGTGCCAGCAGCGTGAAGGCAGGGAACACCGGGGAGCTGTTTTTT
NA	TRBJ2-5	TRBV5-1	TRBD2	CASSAGTSGTQETQYF	TGCGCCAGCAGCGCGGGGACTAGCGGTACACAAGAGACCCAGTACTTC
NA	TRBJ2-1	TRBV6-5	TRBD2	CASTPPGTSHREQFF	TGTGCCAGCACCCCACCCGGGACTAGCCACAGGGAGCAGTTCTTC
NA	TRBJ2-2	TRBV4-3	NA	CASSQERLVKAGELFF	TGCGCCAGCAGCCAAGAAAGGCTAGTGAAGGCCGGGGAGCTGTTTTTT
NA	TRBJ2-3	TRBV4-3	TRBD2	CASSRGLAGDTDTQYF	TGCGCCAGCAGCCGAGGACTAGCGGGAGACACAGATACGCAGTATTTT
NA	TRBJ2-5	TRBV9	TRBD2	CASSGGLGQETQYF	TGTGCCAGCAGCGGGGGACTAGGACAAGAGACCCAGTACTTC
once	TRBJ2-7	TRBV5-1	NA	CASSSLGPDAHEQYF	TGCGCCAGCAGCTCACTCGGGCCAGACGCCCACGAGCAGTACTTC
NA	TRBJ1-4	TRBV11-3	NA	CASSLRRVRGEKLFF	TGTGCCAGCAGCCTGCGCAGGGTGCGGGGTGAAAAACTGTTTTTT
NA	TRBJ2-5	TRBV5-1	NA	CASSLEQTEVGETQYF	TGCGCCAGCAGCTTGGAGCAGACAGAGGTTGGCGAGACCCAGTACTTC
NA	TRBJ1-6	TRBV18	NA	CASSPLPPARGNSPLHF	TGTGCCAGCTCACCACTTCCCCCAGCCCGGGGTAATTCACCCCTCCACTTT
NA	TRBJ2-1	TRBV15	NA	CATSRSLAQYNEQFF	TGTGCCACCAGCAGATCGCTAGCGCAATACAATGAGCAGTTCTTC
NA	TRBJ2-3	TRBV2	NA	CASSDFQNTQRTQYF	TGTGCCAGCAGTGACTTCCAGAATACACAACGTACGCAGTATTTT
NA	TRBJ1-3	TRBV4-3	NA	CASSQDFSGNTIYF	TGCGCCAGCAGCCAAGATTTCTCTGGAAACACCATATATTTT
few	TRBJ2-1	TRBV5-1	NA	CASSLGGTGTYNEQFF	TGCGCCAGCAGCTTGGGGGGGACTGGCACATACAATGAGCAGTTCTTC
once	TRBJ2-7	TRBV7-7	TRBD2	CASSASPFGGGYSEQYF	TGTGCCAGCAGCGCAAGCCCTTTCGGCGGGGGATACAGCGAGCAGTACTTC
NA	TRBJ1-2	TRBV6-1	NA	CASSDRVGGYTF	TGTGCCAGCAGTGACAGGGTAGGAGGCTACACCTTC
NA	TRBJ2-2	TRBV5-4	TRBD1	CASRTIGTGNTGELFF	TGTGCCAGCCGAACTATAGGGACAGGGAACACCGGGGAGCTGTTTTTT
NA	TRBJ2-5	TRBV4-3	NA	CASSQEKGTQETQYF	TGCGCCAGCAGCCAAGAAAAAGGGACCCAAGAGACCCAGTACTTC
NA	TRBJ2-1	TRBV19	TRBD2	CASSIPPAGGEQFF	TGTGCCAGTAGTATACCACCAGCGGGGGGGGAGCAGTTCTTC